This T cell receptor (beta chain) was identified in a study of T-cell memory formation after mild COVID-19. Overall study context: TCR clusters mostly belonged to single donors.

CDR3 length: 19 amino acids. The ends were cut back, 7 bases at V and 2 bases at J, with 29 bases in the middle. The germline gives CDR1 LNHNV, CDR2 YYDKDF (reference sequence). TCRdb analysed the 5' RACE reads with MiXCR anew, one entry per CDR3 protein. Among some 270,000 distinct CDR3 sequences listed, less than 20% were seen once. The gene calls are TRBV15 and TRBJ1-2; tentative D call: TRBD1 (5 bases). What was sequenced was PBMCs or a T cell subset sorted from them (not recorded which). The sequence came from an adult woman who had mild COVID-19 (a few samples of this study predate the infection). Cell type and time point are not known. CDR3 DNA sequence: TGTGCCACCAATAATCGGGCAGTGTCTGGGGGGAAGGGAAACTATGGCTACACCTTC. This translates into CATNNRAVSGGKGNYGYTF.